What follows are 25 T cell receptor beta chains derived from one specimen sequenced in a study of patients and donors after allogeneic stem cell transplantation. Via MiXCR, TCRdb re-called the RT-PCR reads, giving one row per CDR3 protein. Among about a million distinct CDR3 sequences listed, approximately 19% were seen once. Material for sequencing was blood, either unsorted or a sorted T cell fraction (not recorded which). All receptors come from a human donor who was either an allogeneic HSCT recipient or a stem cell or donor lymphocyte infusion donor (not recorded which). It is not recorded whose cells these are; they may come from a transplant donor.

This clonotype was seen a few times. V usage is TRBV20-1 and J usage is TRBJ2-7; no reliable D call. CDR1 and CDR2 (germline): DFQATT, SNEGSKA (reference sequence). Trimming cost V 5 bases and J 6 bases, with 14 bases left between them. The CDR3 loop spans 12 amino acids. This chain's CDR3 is CSAAGKRGEQYF. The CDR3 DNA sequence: TGCAGTGCTGCTGGCAAGCGCGGCGAGCAGTACTTC.

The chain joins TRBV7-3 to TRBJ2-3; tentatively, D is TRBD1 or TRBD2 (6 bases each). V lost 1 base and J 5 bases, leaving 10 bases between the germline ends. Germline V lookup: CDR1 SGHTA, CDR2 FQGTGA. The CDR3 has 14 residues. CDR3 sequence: CASSLRGREDTQYF. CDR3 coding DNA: TGTGCCAGCAGCTTAAGGGGGCGGGAAGATACGCAGTATTTT.

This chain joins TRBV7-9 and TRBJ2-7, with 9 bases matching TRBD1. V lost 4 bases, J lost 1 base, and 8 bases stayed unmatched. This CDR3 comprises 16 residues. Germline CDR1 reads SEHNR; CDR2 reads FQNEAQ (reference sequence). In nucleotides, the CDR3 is TGTGCCAGCAGCTCTCCGGGACAGGGAGCTTCCTACGAGCAGTACTTC. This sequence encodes CASSSPGQGASYEQYF.

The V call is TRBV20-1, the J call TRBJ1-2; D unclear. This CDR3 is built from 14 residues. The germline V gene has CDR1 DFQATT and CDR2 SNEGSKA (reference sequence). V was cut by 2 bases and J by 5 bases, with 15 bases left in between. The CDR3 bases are TGCAGTGCTAGATTCACGGCTCTCGGGTATGGCTACACCTTC. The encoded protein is CSARFTALGYGYTF.

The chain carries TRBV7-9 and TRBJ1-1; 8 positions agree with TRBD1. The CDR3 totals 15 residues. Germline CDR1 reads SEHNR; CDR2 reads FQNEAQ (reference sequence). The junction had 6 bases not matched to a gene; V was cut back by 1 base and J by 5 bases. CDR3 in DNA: TGTGCCAGCAGCTTAGAAAACAGGGGGGGGACTGAAGCTTTCTTT. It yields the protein CASSLENRGGTEAFF.

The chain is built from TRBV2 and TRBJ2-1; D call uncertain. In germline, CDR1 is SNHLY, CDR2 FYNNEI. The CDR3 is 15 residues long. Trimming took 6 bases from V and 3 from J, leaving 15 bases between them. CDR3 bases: TGTGCCAGCAGAAGACAAGCGCGGAACTACAATGAGCAGTTCTTC. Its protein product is CASRRQARNYNEQFF.

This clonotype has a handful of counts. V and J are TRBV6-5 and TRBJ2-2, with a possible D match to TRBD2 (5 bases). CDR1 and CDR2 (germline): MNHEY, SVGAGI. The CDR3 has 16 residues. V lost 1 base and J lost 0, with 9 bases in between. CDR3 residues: CASSYYGGPNTGELFF. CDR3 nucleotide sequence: TGTGCCAGCAGTTACTACGGAGGCCCGAACACCGGGGAGCTGTTTTTT.

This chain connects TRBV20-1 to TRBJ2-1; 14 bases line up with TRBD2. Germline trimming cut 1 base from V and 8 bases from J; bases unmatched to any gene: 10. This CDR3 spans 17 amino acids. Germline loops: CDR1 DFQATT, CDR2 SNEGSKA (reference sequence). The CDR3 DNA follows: TGCAGTGCTAGAGTACCGGGACTAGCGGGAGTAATGGATGAGCAGTTCTTC. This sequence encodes CSARVPGLAGVMDEQFF.

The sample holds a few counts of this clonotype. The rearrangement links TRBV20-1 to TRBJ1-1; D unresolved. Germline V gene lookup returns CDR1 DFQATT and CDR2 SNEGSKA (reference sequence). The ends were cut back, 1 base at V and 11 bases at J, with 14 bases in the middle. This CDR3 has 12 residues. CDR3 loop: CSARGRDPRAFF. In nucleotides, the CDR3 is TGCAGTGCTAGAGGCCGAGACCCGAGGGCTTTCTTT.

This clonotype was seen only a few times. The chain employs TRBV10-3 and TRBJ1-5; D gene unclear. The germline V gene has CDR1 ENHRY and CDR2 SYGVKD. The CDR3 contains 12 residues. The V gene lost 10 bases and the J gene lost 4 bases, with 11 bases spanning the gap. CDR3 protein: CASDQNNQPQHF. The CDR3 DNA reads TGTGCCAGCGACCAAAATAATCAGCCCCAGCATTTT.

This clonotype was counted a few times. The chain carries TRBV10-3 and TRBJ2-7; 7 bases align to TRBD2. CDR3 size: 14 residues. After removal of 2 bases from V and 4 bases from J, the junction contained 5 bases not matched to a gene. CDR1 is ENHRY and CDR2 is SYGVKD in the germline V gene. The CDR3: CAISEQRDSYEQYF. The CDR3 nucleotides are TGTGCCATCAGTGAGCAGCGGGACTCTTACGAGCAGTACTTC.

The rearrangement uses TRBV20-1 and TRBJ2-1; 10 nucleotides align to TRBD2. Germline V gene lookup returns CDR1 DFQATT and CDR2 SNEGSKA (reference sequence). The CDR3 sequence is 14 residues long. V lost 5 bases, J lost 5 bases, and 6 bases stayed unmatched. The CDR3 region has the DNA TGCAGTGCTGTCGGGCTAGCGGGGGACAATGAGCAGTTCTTC. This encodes CSAVGLAGDNEQFF.

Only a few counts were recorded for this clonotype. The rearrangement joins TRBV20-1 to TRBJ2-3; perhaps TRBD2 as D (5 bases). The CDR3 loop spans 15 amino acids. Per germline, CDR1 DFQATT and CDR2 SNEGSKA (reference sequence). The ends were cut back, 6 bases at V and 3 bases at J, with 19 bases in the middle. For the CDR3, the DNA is TGCAGTGCCCCAAGAGGGCAGCTTCGTACAGATACGCAGTATTTT. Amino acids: CSAPRGQLRTDTQYF.

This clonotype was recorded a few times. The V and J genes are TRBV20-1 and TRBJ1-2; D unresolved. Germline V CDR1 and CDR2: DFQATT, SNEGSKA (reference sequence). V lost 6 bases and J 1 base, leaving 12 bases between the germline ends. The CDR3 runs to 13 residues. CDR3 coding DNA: TGCAGTGCCAGATGGACCCTTAACTATGGCTACACCTTC. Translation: CSARWTLNYGYTF.

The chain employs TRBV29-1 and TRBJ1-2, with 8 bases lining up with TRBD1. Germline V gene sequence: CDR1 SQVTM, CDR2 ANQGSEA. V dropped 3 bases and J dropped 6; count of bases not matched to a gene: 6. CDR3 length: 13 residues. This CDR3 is CSVESAGGHGYTF. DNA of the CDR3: TGCAGCGTTGAGTCGGCAGGGGGCCATGGCTACACCTTC.

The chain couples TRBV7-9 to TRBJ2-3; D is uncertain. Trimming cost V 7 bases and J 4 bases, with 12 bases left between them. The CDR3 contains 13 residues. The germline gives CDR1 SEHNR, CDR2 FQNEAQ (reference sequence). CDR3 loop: CASNFRGADTQYF. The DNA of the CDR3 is TGTGCCAGCAATTTTAGAGGAGCAGATACGCAGTATTTT.

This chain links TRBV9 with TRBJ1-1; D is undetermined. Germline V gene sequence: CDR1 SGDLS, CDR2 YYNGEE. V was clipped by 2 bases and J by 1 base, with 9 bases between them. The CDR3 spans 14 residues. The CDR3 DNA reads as TGTGCCAGCAGCGTGGAGGACCAGAACACTGAAGCTTTCTTT. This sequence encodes CASSVEDQNTEAFF.

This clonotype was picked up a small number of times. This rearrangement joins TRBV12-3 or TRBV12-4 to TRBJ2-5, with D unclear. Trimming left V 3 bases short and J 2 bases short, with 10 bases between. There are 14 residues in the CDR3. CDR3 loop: CASSFNGRQETQYF. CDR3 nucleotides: TGTGCCAGCAGTTTTAACGGACGTCAAGAGACCCAGTACTTC.

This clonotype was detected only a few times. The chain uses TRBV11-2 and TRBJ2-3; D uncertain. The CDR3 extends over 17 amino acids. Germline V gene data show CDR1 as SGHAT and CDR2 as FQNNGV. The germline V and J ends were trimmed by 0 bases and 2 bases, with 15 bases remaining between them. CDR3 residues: CASSLEASLVNTDTQYF. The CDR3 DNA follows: TGTGCCAGCAGCTTAGAAGCGTCTTTAGTGAACACAGATACGCAGTATTTT.

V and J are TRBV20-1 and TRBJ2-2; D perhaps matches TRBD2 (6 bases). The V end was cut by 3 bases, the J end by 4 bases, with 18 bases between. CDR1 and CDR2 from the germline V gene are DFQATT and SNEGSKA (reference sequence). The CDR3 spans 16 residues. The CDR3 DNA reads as TGCAGTGCTAGGGTCCTCGGGGGATCGAGCACCGGGGAGCTGTTTTTT. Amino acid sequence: CSARVLGGSSTGELFF.

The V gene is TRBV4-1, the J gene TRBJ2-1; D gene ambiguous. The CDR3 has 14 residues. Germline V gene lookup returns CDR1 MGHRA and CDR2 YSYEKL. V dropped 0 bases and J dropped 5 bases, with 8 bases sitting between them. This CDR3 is CASSQDYSNNEQFF. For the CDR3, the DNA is TGCGCCAGCAGCCAAGATTACTCGAACAATGAGCAGTTCTTC.

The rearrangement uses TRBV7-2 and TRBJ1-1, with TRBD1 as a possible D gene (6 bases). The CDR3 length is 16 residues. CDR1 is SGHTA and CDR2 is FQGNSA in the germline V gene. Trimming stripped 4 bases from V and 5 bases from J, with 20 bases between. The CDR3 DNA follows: TGTGCCAGCAGCTCGATGGGACTGCAGGGGAGGACTGAAGCTTTCTTT. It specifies CASSSMGLQGRTEAFF.

This CDR3 is CASSNGHIQETQYF. In DNA form, the CDR3 reads TGTGCCAGCAGTAATGGACACATCCAAGAGACCCAGTACTTC. The rearrangement uses TRBV12-3 or TRBV12-4 and TRBJ2-5; maybe TRBD1 (5 bases). The ends were cut back, 5 bases at V and 1 base at J, with 11 bases in the middle. The length of the CDR3 is 14 residues.

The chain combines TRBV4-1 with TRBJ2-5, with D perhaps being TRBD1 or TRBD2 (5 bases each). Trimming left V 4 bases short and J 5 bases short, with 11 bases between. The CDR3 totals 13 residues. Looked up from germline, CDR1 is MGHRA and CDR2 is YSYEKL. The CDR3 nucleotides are TGCGCCAGCAGCCGTGAGGGGACGGAGACCCAGTACTTC. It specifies CASSREGTETQYF.

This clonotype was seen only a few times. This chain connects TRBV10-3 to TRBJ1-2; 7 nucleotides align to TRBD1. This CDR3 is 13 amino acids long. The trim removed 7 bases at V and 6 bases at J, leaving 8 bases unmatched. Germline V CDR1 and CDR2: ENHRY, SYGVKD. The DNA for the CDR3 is TGTGCCATCACTAGACAGGGTTCGGATGGCTACACCTTC. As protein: CAITRQGSDGYTF.